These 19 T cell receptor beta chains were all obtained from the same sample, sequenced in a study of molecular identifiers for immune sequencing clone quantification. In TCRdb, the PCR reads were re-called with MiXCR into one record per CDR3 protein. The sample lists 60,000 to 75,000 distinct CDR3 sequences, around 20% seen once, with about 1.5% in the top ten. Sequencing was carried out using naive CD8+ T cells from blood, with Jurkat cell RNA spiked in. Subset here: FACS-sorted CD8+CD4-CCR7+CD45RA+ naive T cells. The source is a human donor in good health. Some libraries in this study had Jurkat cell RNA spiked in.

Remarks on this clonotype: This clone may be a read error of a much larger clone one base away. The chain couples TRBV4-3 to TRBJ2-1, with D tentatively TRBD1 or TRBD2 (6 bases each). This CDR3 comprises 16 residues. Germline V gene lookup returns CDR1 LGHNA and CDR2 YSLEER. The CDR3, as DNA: TGCGCCAGCAGCCAAGATTGGGGGGCGGGGTACAATGGGCAGTTCTTC. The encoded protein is CASSQDWGAGYNGQFF.

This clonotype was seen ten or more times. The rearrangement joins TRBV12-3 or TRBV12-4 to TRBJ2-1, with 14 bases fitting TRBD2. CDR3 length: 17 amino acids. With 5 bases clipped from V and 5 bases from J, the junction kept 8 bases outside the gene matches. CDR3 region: CASSGRLAGGHHNEQFF. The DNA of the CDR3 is TGTGCCAGCAGTGGCCGACTAGCGGGAGGGCACCACAATGAGCAGTTCTTC.

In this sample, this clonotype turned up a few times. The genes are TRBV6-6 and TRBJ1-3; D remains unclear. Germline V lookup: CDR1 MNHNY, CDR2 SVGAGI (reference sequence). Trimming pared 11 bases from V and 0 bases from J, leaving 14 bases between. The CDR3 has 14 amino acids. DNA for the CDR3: TGTGCCGGACCCCAGCGGACCTCTGGAAACACCATATATTTT. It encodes CAGPQRTSGNTIYF.

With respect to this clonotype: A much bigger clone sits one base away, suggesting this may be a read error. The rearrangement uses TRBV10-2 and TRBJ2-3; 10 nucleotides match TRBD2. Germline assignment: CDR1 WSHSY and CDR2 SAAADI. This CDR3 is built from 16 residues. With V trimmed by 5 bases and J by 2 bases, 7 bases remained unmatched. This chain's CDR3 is CASSLGLAGVTDTQYF. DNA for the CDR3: TGCGCCAGCAGTTTGGGGCTAGCGGGGGTCACAGATACGCAGTATTTT.

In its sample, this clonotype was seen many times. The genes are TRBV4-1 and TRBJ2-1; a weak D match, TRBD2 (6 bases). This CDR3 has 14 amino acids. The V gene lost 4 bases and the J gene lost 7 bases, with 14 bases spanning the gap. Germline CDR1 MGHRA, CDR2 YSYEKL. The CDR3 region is CASSRTQEGNEQFF. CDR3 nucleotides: TGCGCCAGCAGCCGGACACAGGAGGGGAATGAGCAGTTCTTC.

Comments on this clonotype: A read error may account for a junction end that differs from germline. The CDR3 protein is CSVEAGLAGVVFTDTQWF. CDR3 coding DNA: TGCAGCGTTGAAGCCGGACTAGCGGGAGTTGTGTTCACAGATACGCAGTGGTTT. The chain is built from TRBV29-1 and TRBJ2-3, with 13 nucleotides matching TRBD2. Germline V gene data show CDR1 as SQVTM and CDR2 as ANQGSEA. The CDR3 has 18 amino acids.

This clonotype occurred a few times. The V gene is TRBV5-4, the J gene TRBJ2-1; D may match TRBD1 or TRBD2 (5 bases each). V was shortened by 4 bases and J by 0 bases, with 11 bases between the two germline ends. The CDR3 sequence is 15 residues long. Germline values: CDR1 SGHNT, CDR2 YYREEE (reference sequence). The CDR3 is CASSGTSSSYNEQFF. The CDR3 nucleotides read TGTGCCAGCAGCGGGACCTCCAGCTCCTACAATGAGCAGTTCTTC.

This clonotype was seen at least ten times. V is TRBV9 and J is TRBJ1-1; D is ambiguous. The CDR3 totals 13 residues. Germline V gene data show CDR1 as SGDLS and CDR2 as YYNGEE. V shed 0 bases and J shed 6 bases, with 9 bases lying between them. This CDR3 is CASSVATRPEAFF. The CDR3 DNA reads TGTGCCAGCAGCGTAGCGACGAGACCTGAAGCTTTCTTT.

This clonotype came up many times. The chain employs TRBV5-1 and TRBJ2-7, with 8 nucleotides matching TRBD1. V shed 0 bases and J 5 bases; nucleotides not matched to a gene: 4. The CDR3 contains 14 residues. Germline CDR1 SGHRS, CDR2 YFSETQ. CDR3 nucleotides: TGCGCCAGCAGCTTGGGACAGGGGAGGAACGAGCAGTACTTC. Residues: CASSLGQGRNEQYF.

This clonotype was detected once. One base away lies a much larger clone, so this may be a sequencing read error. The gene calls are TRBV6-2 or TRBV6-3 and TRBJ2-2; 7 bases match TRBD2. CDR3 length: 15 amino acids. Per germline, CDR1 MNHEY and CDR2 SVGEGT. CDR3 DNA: TGTGCCAGCAGGGACCTAGCGGTGAACACCGGGGAGCTGTCTTTT. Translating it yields CASRDLAVNTGELSF.

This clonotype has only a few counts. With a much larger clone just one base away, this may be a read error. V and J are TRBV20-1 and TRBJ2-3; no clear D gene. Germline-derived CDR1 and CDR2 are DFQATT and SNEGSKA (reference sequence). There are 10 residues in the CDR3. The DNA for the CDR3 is TGCAGAGCTAGAGTCGATACGCAGTATTTT. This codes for CRARVDTQYF.

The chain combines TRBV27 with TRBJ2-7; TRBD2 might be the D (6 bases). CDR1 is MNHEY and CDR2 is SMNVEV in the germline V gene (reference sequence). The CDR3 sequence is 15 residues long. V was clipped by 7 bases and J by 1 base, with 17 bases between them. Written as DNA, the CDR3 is TGTGCCAGCACTTCGACTTGCGGGGAATCCTACGAGCAGTACTTC. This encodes CASTSTCGESYEQYF.

CDR3 loop: CATSSSFGIGYGYTF. The CDR3 region has the DNA TGTGCCACCAGCTCCTCTTTCGGGATCGGCTATGGCTACACCTTC. The V and J genes are TRBV15 and TRBJ1-2; no clear D. The CDR3 extends over 15 amino acids. Between the trimmed V and J ends, which lost 5 bases and 4 bases, there was a span of 17 bases. Germline V gene sequence: CDR1 LNHNV, CDR2 YYDKDF (reference sequence).

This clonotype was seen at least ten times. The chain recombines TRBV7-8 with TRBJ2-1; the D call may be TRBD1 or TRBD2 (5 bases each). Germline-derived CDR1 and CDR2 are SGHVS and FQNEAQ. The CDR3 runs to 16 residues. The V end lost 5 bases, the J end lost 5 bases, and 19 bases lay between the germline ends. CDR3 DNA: TGTGCCAGCAGCATGGGACGCCGAACTGTACACAATGAGCAGTTCTTC. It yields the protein CASSMGRRTVHNEQFF. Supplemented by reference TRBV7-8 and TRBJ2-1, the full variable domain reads GAGVSQSPRYKVAKRGQDVALRCDPISGHVSLFWYQQALGQGPEFLTYFQNEAQLDKSGLPSDRFFAERPEGSVSTLKIQRTQQEDSAVYLCASSMGRRTVHNEQFFGPGTRLTVL.

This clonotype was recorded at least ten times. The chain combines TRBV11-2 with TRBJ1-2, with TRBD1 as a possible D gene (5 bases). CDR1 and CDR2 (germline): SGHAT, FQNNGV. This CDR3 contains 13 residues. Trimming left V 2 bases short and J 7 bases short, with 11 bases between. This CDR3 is CASSLQGGGGYTF. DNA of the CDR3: TGTGCCAGCAGCTTACAGGGTGGCGGTGGCTACACCTTC.

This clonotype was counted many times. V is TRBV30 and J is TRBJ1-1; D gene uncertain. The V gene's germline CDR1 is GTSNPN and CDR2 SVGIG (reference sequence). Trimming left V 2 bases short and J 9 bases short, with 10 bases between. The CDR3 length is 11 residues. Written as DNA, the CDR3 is TGTGCCTGGAGTCGGCTTACGAAAGCTTTCTTT. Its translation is CAWSRLTKAFF.

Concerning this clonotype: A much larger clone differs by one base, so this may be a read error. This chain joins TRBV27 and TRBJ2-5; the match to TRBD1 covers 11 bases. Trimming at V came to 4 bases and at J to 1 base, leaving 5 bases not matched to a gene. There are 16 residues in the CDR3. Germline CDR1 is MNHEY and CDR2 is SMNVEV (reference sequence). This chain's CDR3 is CASSSIGTGGQETQYF. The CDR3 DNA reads TGTGCCAGCAGTTCAATCGGGACAGGGGGCCAAGAGACCCAGTACTTC.

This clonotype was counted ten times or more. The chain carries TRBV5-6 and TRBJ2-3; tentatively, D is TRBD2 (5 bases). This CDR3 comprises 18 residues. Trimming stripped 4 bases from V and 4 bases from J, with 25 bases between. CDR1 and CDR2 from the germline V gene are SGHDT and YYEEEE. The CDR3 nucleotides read TGTGCCAGCAGCCCCCCGGAGGTGCGGAAGTGGCCTCCAGATACGCAGTATTTT. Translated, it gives CASSPPEVRKWPPDTQYF.

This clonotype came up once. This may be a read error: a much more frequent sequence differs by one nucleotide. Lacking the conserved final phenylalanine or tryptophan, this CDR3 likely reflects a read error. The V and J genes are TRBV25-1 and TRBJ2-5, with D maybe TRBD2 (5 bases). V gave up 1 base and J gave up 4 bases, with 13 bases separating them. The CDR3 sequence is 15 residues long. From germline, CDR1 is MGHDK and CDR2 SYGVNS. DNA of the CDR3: TGTGCCAGCAGTGAATCAGGCAGAGGGTTAGAGACCCAGTACCTC. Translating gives CASSESGRGLETQYL.